This TCR beta chain was observed in a study of T cell changes during pregnancy in multiple sclerosis (dated by TCRdb to the late 2010s). Background on the whole study: The study examined how the T cell repertoire changed over the course of pregnancy in women with multiple sclerosis.

The germline V gene (reference sequence) sets CDR1 to LNHDA and CDR2 to SQIVND. V loses 3 bases at its end and J loses 3 bases; junction bases beyond the gene matches: 16. The CDR3 numbers 18 residues from cysteine through phenylalanine. Only the CDR3 part of the read is kept: 54 bases, read in frame from the first base. Remarks on this clone: Its antigen has not been determined. Base qualities are not at hand, and no much larger clone is one base apart.

Library construction relied on the immunoSEQ multiplex PCR assay. In its TCRdb copy, this immuneACCESS table keeps in-frame sequences only and misses some clones. Where compared with another copy, unresolved V genes explain less than half of these, and the others have no known cause. The sample yields around 59,000 clones; about nine tenths were counted once. The ten largest clones represent around 0.8% of the sample. The receptor chain draws on TRBV19 and TRBJ2-7; 8 nucleotides in the junction match TRBD1. The receptor's source is a female donor with multiple sclerosis, enrolled in a pregnancy study. The source was CD4+ T cells from peripheral blood mononuclear cells, collected in the first trimester of pregnancy. The CDR3 sequence is CASSIQKGPGQAIYEQYF. DNA sequence: TGTGCCAGTAGTATCCAAAAGGGTCCGGGACAGGCCATCTACGAGCAGTACTTC.